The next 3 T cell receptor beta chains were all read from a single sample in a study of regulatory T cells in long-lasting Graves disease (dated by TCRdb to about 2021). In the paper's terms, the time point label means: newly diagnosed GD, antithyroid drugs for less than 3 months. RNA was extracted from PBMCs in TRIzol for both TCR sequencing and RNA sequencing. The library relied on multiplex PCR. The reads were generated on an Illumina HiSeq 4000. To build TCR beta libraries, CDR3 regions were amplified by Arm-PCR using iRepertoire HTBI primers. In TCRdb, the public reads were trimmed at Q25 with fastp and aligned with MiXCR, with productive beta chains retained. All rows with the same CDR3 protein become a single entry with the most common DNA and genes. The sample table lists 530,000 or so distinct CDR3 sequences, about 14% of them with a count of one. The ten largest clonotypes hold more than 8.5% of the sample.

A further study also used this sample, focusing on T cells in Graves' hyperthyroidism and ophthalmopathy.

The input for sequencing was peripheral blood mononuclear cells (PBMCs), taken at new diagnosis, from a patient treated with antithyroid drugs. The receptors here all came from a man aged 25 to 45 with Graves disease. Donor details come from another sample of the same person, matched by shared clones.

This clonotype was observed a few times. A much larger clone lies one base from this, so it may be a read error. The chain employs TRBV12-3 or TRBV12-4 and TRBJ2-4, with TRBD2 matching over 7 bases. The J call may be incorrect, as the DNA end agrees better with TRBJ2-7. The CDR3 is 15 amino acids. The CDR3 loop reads CASSLHSSGKYEQYF. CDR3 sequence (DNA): TGTGCCAGCAGTTTACACTCTAGCGGTAAATACGAGCAGTACTTC.

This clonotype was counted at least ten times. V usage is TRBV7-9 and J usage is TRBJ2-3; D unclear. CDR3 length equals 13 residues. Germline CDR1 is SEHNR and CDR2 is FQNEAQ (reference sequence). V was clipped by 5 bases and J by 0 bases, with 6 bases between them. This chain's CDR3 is CASSPSSTDTQYF. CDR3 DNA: TGTGCCAGCAGCCCGTCTAGCACAGATACGCAGTATTTT.

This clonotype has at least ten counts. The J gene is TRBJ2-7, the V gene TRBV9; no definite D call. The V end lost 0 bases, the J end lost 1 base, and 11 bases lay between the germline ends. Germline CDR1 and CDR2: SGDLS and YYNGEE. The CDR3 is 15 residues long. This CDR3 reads CASSVGPQGSYEQYF. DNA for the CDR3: TGTGCCAGCAGCGTAGGGCCGCAAGGGTCCTACGAGCAGTACTTC.